This TCR beta chain was captured by sequencing in a study of T cells after yellow fever vaccination (dated by TCRdb to the late 2010s). For the study in its entirety: The SMART-Seq v4 Ultra Low Input RNA kit was used to prepare libraries from fractions with low cell numbers. To follow T-cell clones before and after both primary and booster YFV17D yellow fever vaccination, bulk TCR alpha and beta repertoires underwent longitudinal sequencing. Two healthy male donors, one aged 18 to 30 and one aged 30 to 40 years, were included in the cohort. Blood was drawn at multiple timepoints before and after primary and secondary immunization, with bulk PBMC replicates and cell subsets isolated.

Interpreted using the paper, the treatment or condition label stands for: live attenuated yellow fever vaccine strain. A standard Ficoll-Paque protocol was used to isolate PBMCs from peripheral blood. Dynabeads CD4 and CD8 positive selection kits were used to isolate the CD4 and CD8 T-cell fractions. RNA was extracted with TriZol from bulk PBMCs, CD4 and CD8 fractions, and dextramer-positive and dextramer-negative fractions. The germline V gene gives CDR1 as SQVTM and CDR2 as ANQGSEA. The germline ends are 20 bases apart after V is trimmed by 8 bases and J by 7 bases. Including cysteine and phenylalanine, the CDR3 has 14 amino acids. Just the 42-base CDR3 DNA is kept, in frame starting at base 1. With respect to this clonotype: Its antigen is still unknown. No much larger clonotype is one base removed from it; base qualities were not supplied.

The investigation overall reported the following: The secondary T-cell response was weaker than the primary response but faster, peaking on day 5 instead of day 15. After the booster, most of the clones that had expanded following primary vaccination were detected again (roughly 97% of CD4 and around 87% of CD8), which suggests that memory was broadly maintained. A small share of clonotypes occurred in both CD4 and CD8 compartments, likely arising from convergent recombination. The study included only a couple of donors, which limits how far the findings can be generalized. Computational filtering was required because FACS-sorted repertoires could contain abundant contaminating clonotypes from the bulk population.

TCR cDNA was made using 5'RACE template switching, a step that added a universal primer site and unique molecular identifiers. cDNA synthesis was primed from both the TCR alpha and TCR beta constant segments. Libraries were amplified in two PCR steps, with sample barcodes and sequencing adapters added in the second step. Sequencing of libraries was done on Illumina HiSeq 2500 (2x100 bp) or NovaSeq (2x150 bp). The published analysis was carried out like this. Reads were demultiplexed and collapsed into UMI consensus sequences with MIGEC, and V(D)J alignment was performed with MiXCR. Vaccine-responding clonotypes were identified with edgeR using replicate PBMC samples, with FDR below 0.01 and a log2 fold change above 5 up to day 15 being required. Each bulk clonotype was labeled CD4 or CD8 based on which sequenced repertoire, CD4 or CD8, contained the clonotype at higher abundance. Starting from the raw public reads, TCRdb applied fastp trimming at Q25, assembled clones with MiXCR and retained in-frame beta chains. Duplicate CDR3 protein sequences are folded into a single record with the most common DNA and genes. None of the V and J calls come from the authors' own analysis; TCRdb made them. The sample data list tens of thousands of distinct CDR3 sequences, and approximately 7% of these were observed just once. Around 37% of the sample is held by the ten biggest clonotypes.

This sequence originates from a man younger than 35 who received the YFV17D yellow fever vaccine. The sample was CD8+ T cells sorted from PBMCs, taken more than 40 days after the first yellow fever vaccination. This chain joins TRBV29-1 to TRBJ2-2; D gene: possibly TRBD2, on 6 matching bases. The nucleotide sequence reads TGCAGCATCACGACTAGATCGGAGGTCGGGGAGCTGTTTTTT. The translation is CSITTRSEVGELFF.